Listed below are T cell receptor beta chains from one sample, sequenced in a study of cytomegalovirus exposure and HLA in healthy donors. Sequenced by immunoSEQ multiplex PCR; TCRdb stores in-frame clones only, minus some. The table has 150,000 to 200,000 clones, around four fifths seen once; the top ten hold 0.9% to 1.2%. The sample comprised PBMCs. These receptors all come from a woman in her thirties or forties in good health and CMV-seronegative. Each CDR3 is given with its conserved first and last residue. Fields, in order: clone size, V gene, J gene, D gene, CDR3 protein, CDR3 DNA. D genes are given only for firm matches. For some rows the clone size is stated as once, few or many, or as a class when expanded; others skip it.

>NA|TRBV19|TRBJ1-2|TRBD1
CASSIRTPGQGNGYTF
TGTGCCAGTAGTATAAGGACCCCGGGACAGGGCAATGGCTACACCTTC
>once|TRBV7-2|TRBJ2-5|NA
CASSLGANGRQTGRETQYF
TGTGCCAGCAGCTTAGGAGCTAATGGTCGACAGACTGGGAGGGAGACCCAGTACTTC
>NA|TRBV5-6|TRBJ1-5|NA
CASSLKGGFNQPQHF
TGTGCCAGCAGCTTGAAGGGGGGGTTTAATCAGCCCCAGCATTTT
>NA|TRBV7-9|TRBJ1-5|NA
CASSHNWGEGQPQHF
TGTGCCAGCAGCCACAACTGGGGGGAGGGTCAGCCCCAGCATTTT
>NA|TRBV5-1|TRBJ1-1|NA
CASQPLTGGTEAFF
TGCGCCAGCCAACCATTGACTGGAGGGACTGAAGCTTTCTTT
>once|TRBV7-3|TRBJ1-3|NA
CASSPQTGNTIYF
TGTGCCAGCTCCCCACAAACTGGAAACACCATATATTTT
>NA|TRBV11-3|TRBJ1-6|NA
CASSLDSLVGSPLHF
TGTGCCAGCAGCTTAGACTCGTTAGTCGGTTCACCCCTCCACTTT
>NA|TRBV7-2|TRBJ2-3|TRBD2
CASSPGPAGGPRYTDTQYF
TGTGCCAGCAGCCCAGGGCCAGCGGGAGGGCCACGGTACACAGATACGCAGTATTTT
>NA|TRBV4-3|TRBJ1-5|NA
CASSQDSGVRQPQHF
TGCGCCAGCAGCCAAGATAGCGGGGTACGGCAGCCCCAGCATTTT
>few|TRBV10-3|TRBJ1-6|NA
CAIRQGSRNSPLHF
TGTGCCATCAGGCAGGGATCTCGAAATTCACCCCTCCACTTT
>NA|TRBV5-8|TRBJ1-1|NA
CASSLWEGRGRMNTEAFF
TGTGCCAGCAGCTTGTGGGAGGGCCGGGGGAGAATGAACACTGAAGCTTTCTTT
>NA|TRBV7-8|TRBJ1-5|NA
CASSLGQVYSNQPQHF
TGTGCCAGCAGCTTAGGACAGGTCTATAGCAATCAGCCCCAGCATTTT
>NA|TRBV19|TRBJ2-7|TRBD2
CASSTRTSGTYEQYF
TGTGCCAGTAGTACAAGGACTAGCGGAACCTACGAGCAGTACTTC